This T cell receptor beta chain was sequenced for a study of control samples from healthy donors and cancer patients. V was pared by 4 bases and J by 2 bases, with 9 bases between. This CDR3 contains 14 residues. Germline V CDR1 and CDR2: SGHRS, YFSETQ. The repertoire was sequenced with immunoSEQ multiplex PCR; TCRdb's copy has only in-frame clones and lacks some. Of 130,000 or so clones listed, approximately 90% were seen once; the top ten hold roughly 2.1%. The chain employs TRBV5-1 and TRBJ1-4; D possibly corresponds to TRBD1 (6 bases). Input material: blood. The clonotype originates from a woman between 45 and 65 years old in good health. CDR3 region: CASSAGQTNEKLFF. CDR3 nucleotide sequence: TGCGCCAGCAGCGCCGGACAGACTAATGAAAAACTGTTTTTT.